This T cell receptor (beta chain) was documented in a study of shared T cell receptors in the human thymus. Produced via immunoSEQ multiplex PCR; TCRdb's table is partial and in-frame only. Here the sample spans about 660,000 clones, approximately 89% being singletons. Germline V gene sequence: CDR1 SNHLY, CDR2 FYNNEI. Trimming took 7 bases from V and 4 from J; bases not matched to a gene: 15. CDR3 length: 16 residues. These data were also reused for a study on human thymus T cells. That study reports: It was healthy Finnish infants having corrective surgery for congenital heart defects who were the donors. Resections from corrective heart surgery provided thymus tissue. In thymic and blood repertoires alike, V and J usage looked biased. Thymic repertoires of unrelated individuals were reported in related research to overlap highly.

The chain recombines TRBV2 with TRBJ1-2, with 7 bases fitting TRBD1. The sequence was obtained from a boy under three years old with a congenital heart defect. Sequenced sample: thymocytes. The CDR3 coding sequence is TGTGCCAGCACCAAGTTGGGGGGACAGCGTGGCTATGGCTACACCTTC. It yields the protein CASTKLGGQRGYGYTF.